The 23 T cell receptor beta chains below come from one sample, sequenced in a study of technical replicates of blood from several donors (dated by TCRdb to 2015 to 2018). Libraries were prepared through the immunoSEQ multiplex PCR assay. Drawn from immuneACCESS, this table holds only the in-frame rearrangements with V and J called that TCRdb kept. Clones are partly lost; checked studies trace under half to an unresolved V gene and leave the rest unexplained. This sample is represented by 65,000 to 90,000 clones; about 86% of them were singletons. Clones ranked in the top ten supply roughly 4.4% of the sample. Material for sequencing was PBMCs. The source is a human donor in good health. Some clones in this sample may be carry-over from other donors' samples.

The rearrangement links TRBV5-1 to TRBJ2-3; 12 bases agree with TRBD2. CDR1 is SGHRS and CDR2 is YFSETQ in the germline V gene. V lost 0 bases to trimming and J lost 3 bases; unmatched junction nucleotides: 14. CDR3 length: 20 amino acids. CDR3: CASSLANRGLAGQVTDTQYF. The DNA of the CDR3 is TGCGCCAGCAGCTTGGCCAACCGCGGACTAGCGGGACAGGTGACAGATACGCAGTATTTT.

This clone came up a few times. The J gene is TRBJ2-2, the V gene TRBV4-1; the D gene is possibly TRBD2 (6 bases). CDR3 length: 16 residues. Germline assignment: CDR1 MGHRA and CDR2 YSYEKL. The V end was cut by 1 base, the J end by 6 bases, with 15 bases between. The CDR3 is CASSQANMGGPGELFF. CDR3 coding DNA: TGCGCCAGCAGCCAAGCGAACATGGGGGGTCCCGGGGAGCTGTTTTTT.

This rearrangement joins TRBV5-1 to TRBJ1-1, with D uncertain. Per germline, CDR1 SGHRS and CDR2 YFSETQ. V was pared by 2 bases and J by 2 bases, with 7 bases between. The CDR3 runs 13 residues. The CDR3 sequence: CASSLQTNTEAFF. Here the CDR3 DNA reads TGCGCCAGCAGCTTACAGACCAACACTGAAGCTTTCTTT.

This rearrangement joins TRBV4-3 to TRBJ2-1; TRBD2 aligns across 12 bases. Losses at the gene ends were 0 bases for V and 9 bases for J; bases not matched to a gene: 3. Germline V gives CDR1 LGHNA, CDR2 YSLEER. The CDR3 has 15 residues. CDR3 nucleotides: TGCGCCAGCAGCCAAGAGACTAGCGGGAGCGGTGAGCAGTTCTTC. This translates into CASSQETSGSGEQFF.

J is TRBJ2-5 and V is TRBV11-3; 7 bases fit TRBD2. The germline V gene has CDR1 SGHNT and CDR2 YENEEA. CDR3 length equals 16 residues. V was pared by 6 bases and J by 2 bases, with 12 bases of the junction left unmatched. Here the CDR3 reads CASRPPLAAPQETQYF. For the CDR3, the DNA is TGTGCCAGCAGACCCCCCCTAGCGGCGCCACAAGAGACCCAGTACTTC.

This chain uses TRBV18 with TRBJ2-7; D is possibly TRBD1 (5 bases). Germline CDR1 KGHSH, CDR2 LQKENI. There are 13 residues in the CDR3. V was cut by 6 bases and J by 6 bases, with 15 bases left in between. The DNA of the CDR3 is TGTGCCAGCTCGTCAGGGAAAACCGGCGAGCAGTACTTC. Translated, it gives CASSSGKTGEQYF.

The chain has TRBV5-7 and TRBJ1-1; D is undetermined. TRBV5-7 is placed among ORFs of uncertain function. Trimming removed 4 bases from V and 11 bases from J, with 18 bases in between. This CDR3 contains 13 residues. CDR3 in amino acids: CASSPQDTLAAFF. The CDR3 region has the DNA TGTGCCAGCAGCCCCCAAGACACCCTGGCCGCTTTCTTT.

The V and J genes are TRBV2 and TRBJ2-1, with TRBD2 matching 9 bases. CDR1 is SNHLY, CDR2 FYNNEI, per germline. Losses at the gene ends were 6 bases for V and 4 bases for J; bases not matched to a gene: 7. The CDR3 contains 15 residues. The CDR3: CASRLLLAGYNEQFF. CDR3 nucleotide sequence: TGTGCCAGCAGGCTCCTGCTAGCGGGGTACAATGAGCAGTTCTTC.

This chain uses TRBV7-6 with TRBJ2-1; 14 bases line up with TRBD2. Looked up from germline, CDR1 is SGHVS and CDR2 is FNYEAQ. The CDR3 extends over 18 amino acids. The trim removed 1 base at V and 4 bases at J, leaving 6 bases unmatched. The CDR3 sequence: CASSLGGLAGVGYNEQFF. CDR3 sequence (DNA): TGTGCCAGCAGCTTAGGGGGACTAGCGGGAGTAGGGTACAATGAGCAGTTCTTC.

In this sample, this clone turned up a few times. V usage is TRBV7-6 and J usage is TRBJ1-1; possibly TRBD1 for D (6 bases). Per germline, CDR1 SGHVS and CDR2 FNYEAQ. The CDR3 runs to 16 residues. Trimming shortened V by 5 bases and J by 0 bases, and 16 bases separated the two germline ends. CDR3 region: CASSPSTGQLNTEAFF. CDR3 in DNA: TGTGCCAGCAGCCCGAGTACCGGACAGTTGAACACTGAAGCTTTCTTT.

CDR3 loop: CASSQARTGGASHQPQHF. CDR3 nucleotide sequence: TGTGCCAGCAGCCAGGCGAGGACAGGGGGCGCGTCCCATCAGCCCCAGCATTTT. The chain joins TRBV4-2 to TRBJ1-5; TRBD1 matches 11 bases. The germline CDR1 and CDR2 sequences are LGHNA and YNFKEQ. This CDR3 has 18 amino acids. The V and J ends lost 3 bases and 5 bases, in that order; junction bases with no gene match: 12.

This clone was counted a few times. V gene TRBV2 combines with J gene TRBJ2-3; maybe TRBD1 (5 bases). V lost 5 bases and J 2 bases, leaving 14 bases between the germline ends. Germline lookup yields CDR1 SNHLY and CDR2 FYNNEI. This CDR3 has 15 residues. CDR3 DNA sequence: TGTGCCAGCAGTAGGGTGGGGCAGGACACAGATACGCAGTATTTT. It translates to CASSRVGQDTDTQYF.

The chain combines TRBV7-3 with TRBJ2-5; TRBD2 might be the D (6 bases). This CDR3 region has 15 residues. Trimming removed 6 bases from V and 3 bases from J, with 17 bases in between. Germline V lookup: CDR1 SGHTA, CDR2 FQGTGA. CDR3 in DNA: TGTGCCAGCAGGGGAAATTTCGGCGGGGAAGAGACCCAGTACTTC. Translated, it gives CASRGNFGGEETQYF.

This chain uses TRBV7-2 with TRBJ2-1, with TRBD2 matching 11 bases. The CDR3 totals 13 residues. Trimming at V came to 0 bases and at J to 12 bases, leaving 1 base not matched to a gene. Germline V gene data show CDR1 as SGHTA and CDR2 as FQGNSA. DNA for the CDR3: TGTGCCAGCAGCTTAGCCGGGACTAGCGGGCAGTTCTTC. Translating it yields CASSLAGTSGQFF.

The gene calls are TRBV7-2 and TRBJ1-2; TRBD1 aligns across 10 bases. CDR1 and CDR2 from the germline V gene are SGHTA and FQGNSA. The CDR3 sequence is 14 residues long. V was clipped by 1 base and J by 4 bases; unmatched bases: 0. This chain's CDR3 is CASSLGTGGYGYTF. CDR3 bases: TGTGCCAGCAGCTTAGGGACAGGGGGCTATGGCTACACCTTC.

This clone has just a few counts. Its ends do not fully match the called genes, so a read error is possible. The J gene is TRBJ2-7, the V gene TRBV29-1; D gene uncertain. Per the germline V gene, CDR1 is SQVTM and CDR2 is ANQGSEA. The CDR3 is 13 amino acids. The CDR3 DNA reads as TGCAGCGTGGAGAGTGTAGGTTTTTACGGGCAGTACTTC. Amino acid sequence: CSVESVGFYGQYF.

The gene calls are TRBV7-2 and TRBJ2-4; D might be TRBD1 (5 bases). Trimming stripped 5 bases from V and 5 bases from J, with 10 bases between. Germline V gene lookup returns CDR1 SGHTA and CDR2 FQGNSA. This CDR3 is built from 13 residues. In nucleotides, the CDR3 is TGTGCCAGCAGCACAAGGACACAAAACATTCAGTACTTC. Encoded protein: CASSTRTQNIQYF.

V gene TRBV30 combines with J gene TRBJ1-1; D is possibly TRBD1 (5 bases). The V gene's germline CDR1 is GTSNPN and CDR2 SVGIG (reference sequence). Trimming took 8 bases from V and 3 from J, leaving 16 bases between them. CDR3 size: 13 residues. CDR3 sequence reads: CAKEQDGDTEAFF. The DNA of the CDR3 is TGTGCCAAAGAACAGGACGGAGACACTGAAGCTTTCTTT. The full variable domain, with the rest looked up from reference TRBV30 and TRBJ1-1, is SQTIHQWPATLVQPVGSPLSLECTVEGTSNPNLYWYRQAAGRGLQLLFYSVGIGQISSEVPQNLSASRPQDRQFILSSKKLLLSDSGFYLCAKEQDGDTEAFFGQGTRLTVV.

J is TRBJ2-7 and V is TRBV12-5; 12 bases are a match to TRBD1. V shed 0 bases and J 4 bases; nucleotides not matched to a gene: 7. Germline lookup yields CDR1 LGHNT and CDR2 FRNRAP. The CDR3 extends over 17 amino acids. CDR3 protein: CASGLVRGQGAGYEQYF. CDR3 sequence (DNA): TGTGCTAGTGGTTTGGTACGGGGACAGGGGGCAGGATACGAGCAGTACTTC.

The rearrangement uses TRBV7-3 and TRBJ2-3; tentatively, D is TRBD2 (5 bases). The CDR3 is made up of 13 amino acids. CDR1 is SGHTA, CDR2 FQGTGA, per germline. V lost 5 bases, J lost 3 bases, and 9 bases lay in between. The CDR3 DNA sequence: TGTGCCAGCAGCAGACGACTAACAGATACGCAGTATTTT. It yields the protein CASSRRLTDTQYF.

The chain is built from TRBV5-1 and TRBJ1-2; 7 positions agree with TRBD1. V lost 0 bases, J lost 1 base, and 6 bases stayed unmatched. Germline V gene lookup returns CDR1 SGHRS and CDR2 YFSETQ. The CDR3 loop spans 16 amino acids. The chain's CDR3 is CASSLVGTEYNYGYTF. DNA for the CDR3: TGCGCCAGCAGCTTGGTCGGGACAGAGTATAACTATGGCTACACCTTC.

The V and J genes are TRBV4-3 and TRBJ2-3, with TRBD2 matching 7 bases. This CDR3 has 16 amino acids. Trimming cost V 0 bases and J 6 bases; bases outside gene matches: 9. Germline V lookup: CDR1 LGHNA, CDR2 YSLEER. The CDR3 region is CASSQDGNGRPDTQYF. The CDR3 DNA reads as TGCGCCAGCAGCCAAGATGGGAACGGGAGGCCCGATACGCAGTATTTT.

J is TRBJ1-1 and V is TRBV19; the D gene is possibly TRBD1 (6 bases). CDR1 and CDR2 from the germline V gene are LNHDA and SQIVND (reference sequence). The CDR3 consists of 14 residues. The ends were cut back, 3 bases at V and 0 bases at J, with 8 bases in the middle. The CDR3 here is CASSIRDMNTEAFF. CDR3 coding DNA: TGTGCCAGTAGTATCCGGGACATGAACACTGAAGCTTTCTTT.